A selection of T cell receptor beta chains follows, all from one sample in a study of cytomegalovirus exposure and HLA in healthy donors. Here immunoSEQ multiplex PCR was the method, and the copy in TCRdb shows in-frame clones only, minus some. The table records 30,000 to 40,000 clones, about four fifths of them present only once. The source material was PBMCs. These receptors all stem from a woman aged 40-49 years in good health and CMV-seronegative. The CDR3 runs from the conserved cysteine through the conserved F or W. The order of the fields is CDR3 protein, V gene, D gene, J gene. The D gene is left open where the match is weak.

CDR3aa: CAISAFSRDTEAFF; v_gene: TRBV10-3; d_gene: .; j_gene: TRBJ1-1
CDR3aa: CASSSSFSGGSYNEQFF; v_gene: TRBV7-9; d_gene: TRBD2; j_gene: TRBJ2-1
CDR3aa: CASSLGAEKGQPQHF; v_gene: TRBV6-1; d_gene: .; j_gene: TRBJ1-5
CDR3aa: CASSLGTGGAREYGYTF; v_gene: TRBV7-9; d_gene: .; j_gene: TRBJ1-2
CDR3aa: CASSSNSNTEAFF; v_gene: TRBV5-1; d_gene: .; j_gene: TRBJ1-1
CDR3aa: CASSADEALNEQFF; v_gene: TRBV10-2; d_gene: .; j_gene: TRBJ2-1
CDR3aa: CATRSGGNSPLHF; v_gene: TRBV15; d_gene: .; j_gene: TRBJ1-6
CDR3aa: CASSLDMDQPQHF; v_gene: TRBV9; d_gene: .; j_gene: TRBJ1-5
CDR3aa: CASSQGGQGYQETQYF; v_gene: TRBV5-4; d_gene: TRBD1; j_gene: TRBJ2-5
CDR3aa: CATATVTGNEQYF; v_gene: TRBV6-1; d_gene: .; j_gene: TRBJ2-7
CDR3aa: CASSSGQGYGYTF; v_gene: TRBV28; d_gene: TRBD1; j_gene: TRBJ1-2
CDR3aa: CASSLAHRGVTGELFF; v_gene: TRBV5-5; d_gene: TRBD1; j_gene: TRBJ2-2
CDR3aa: CASSADNYGYTF; v_gene: TRBV7-2; d_gene: .; j_gene: TRBJ1-2
CDR3aa: CASSEANRALDTGELFF; v_gene: TRBV6-1; d_gene: .; j_gene: TRBJ2-2
CDR3aa: CASSLDSNKAFF; v_gene: TRBV7-9; d_gene: .; j_gene: TRBJ1-1